This T cell receptor (beta chain) was sequenced during a study of early T cells in non-severe SARS-CoV-2 infection. Study at large: Bulk RNA taken from unsorted whole blood was sequenced, leaving chains unpaired. Study-level findings and limits: Private and CD4 specificities were missed by VDJdb matching, skewed to anti-spike CD8.

Attached unique molecular identifiers marked individual cDNA molecules. Each CDR3 protein is one row after TCRdb ran MiXCR on the 5' RACE reads. The data hold tens of thousands of distinct CDR3 sequences, with under 15% observed a single time. About this clonotype: No antigen is known for it.

The CDR3 length is 16 residues. Germline values: CDR1 KGHSH, CDR2 LQKENI. Trimming took 2 bases from V and 0 from J, leaving 13 bases between them. This sequence was found in an adult who was a healthcare worker with PCR-confirmed SARS-CoV-2 infection or an uninfected control (not recorded which). Input material: whole blood. This chain joins TRBV18 and TRBJ1-1; a weak D match, TRBD1 (6 bases). CDR3 bases: TGTGCCAGCTCACCATACGGACAGATCATGAACACTGAAGCTTTCTTT. It yields the protein CASSPYGQIMNTEAFF.